Following are 8 T cell receptor beta chains from one sample sequenced in a study of blood T cell repertoires in COVID-19. Libraries were prepared by immunoSEQ multiplex PCR; TCRdb keeps only in-frame clonotypes and omits some of them. The data contain about 200,000 clones, approximately 86% of them singletons. Sequenced: peripheral blood. These TCRs come from a man between 60 and 75 years old with acute or convalescent COVID-19.

The chain links TRBV19 to TRBJ2-7; a possible D gene is TRBD1 (5 bases). From germline, CDR1 is LNHDA and CDR2 SQIVND (reference sequence). V lost 6 bases, J lost 0 bases, and 9 bases lay in between. The CDR3 loop spans 13 amino acids. CDR3 protein: CASRRQSSYEQYF. Here the CDR3 DNA reads TGTGCCAGTAGGAGACAGAGCTCCTACGAGCAGTACTTC. Full variable domain (missing parts from reference TRBV19 and TRBJ2-7): DGGITQSPKYLFRKEGQNVTLSCEQNLNHDAMYWYRQDPGQGLRLIYYSQIVNDFQKGDIAEGYSVSREKKESFPLTVTSAQKNPTAFYLCASRRQSSYEQYFGPGTRLTVT.

The chain combines TRBV9 with TRBJ1-1; 9 nucleotides align to TRBD1. The length of the CDR3 is 14 residues. With 4 bases clipped from V and 7 bases from J, the junction kept 8 bases outside the gene matches. CDR1 and CDR2 from the germline V gene are SGDLS and YYNGEE. CDR3 nucleotides: TGTGCCAGCAGCCTCGGGGGACAGGGAATTGAAGCTTTCTTT. Protein: CASSLGGQGIEAFF.

The rearrangement uses TRBV15 and TRBJ1-4, with a weak D call TRBD1 (5 bases). The V and J ends lost 5 bases and 3 bases respectively, with 13 bases between them. There are 15 residues in the CDR3. Germline V gene data show CDR1 as LNHNV and CDR2 as YYDKDF (reference sequence). The CDR3 bases are TGTGCCACCAGCGCCCACAGGTCGGCTAATGAAAAACTGTTTTTT. Amino acid sequence: CATSAHRSANEKLFF. Full variable domain (remainder filled in from reference TRBV15 and TRBJ1-4): DAMVIQNPRYQVTQFGKPVTLSCSQTLNHNVMYWYQQKSSQAPKLLFHYYDKDFNNEADTPDNFQSRRPNTSFCFLDIRSPGLGDTAMYLCATSAHRSANEKLFFGSGTQLSVL.

This clone was found a few times. V is TRBV7-9 and J is TRBJ1-6, with D perhaps TRBD1 (6 bases). Germline values: CDR1 SEHNR, CDR2 FQNEAQ (reference sequence). Trimming stripped 5 bases from V and 7 bases from J, with 18 bases between. This CDR3 is built from 16 residues. CDR3 protein: CASSPSPGHPNSPLHF. The CDR3 DNA follows: TGTGCCAGCAGCCCATCACCGGGACATCCCAATTCACCCCTCCACTTT.

V is TRBV27 and J is TRBJ1-2; no clear D gene. The CDR3 totals 13 residues. CDR1 is MNHEY, CDR2 SMNVEV, per germline (reference sequence). Trimming shortened V by 5 bases and J by 2 bases, and 9 bases separated the two germline ends. The CDR3 DNA is TGTGCCAGCAGTCCTCACCTAAACTATGGCTACACCTTC. Translation: CASSPHLNYGYTF.

The chain employs TRBV7-2 and TRBJ2-7; D possibly corresponds to TRBD1 (5 bases). The length of the CDR3 is 17 residues. Germline V gene lookup returns CDR1 SGHTA and CDR2 FQGNSA. V was shortened by 1 base and J by 2 bases, with 18 bases between the two germline ends. The CDR3 sequence: CASSLGSGRAVPYEQYF. The DNA for the CDR3 is TGTGCCAGCAGCTTAGGCTCCGGCAGGGCTGTACCCTACGAGCAGTACTTC.

This chain links TRBV7-8 with TRBJ2-7, with 7 bases that match TRBD1. CDR3 size: 18 residues. Germline lookup yields CDR1 SGHVS and CDR2 FQNEAQ. The trim removed 1 base at V and 0 bases at J, leaving 12 bases unmatched. The CDR3 sequence is CASSLVLPTGTYSYEQYF. The CDR3 coding sequence is TGTGCCAGCAGCTTAGTTCTTCCGACAGGGACCTACTCCTACGAGCAGTACTTC. Combining the CDR3 with reference TRBV7-8 and TRBJ2-7 gives the whole variable domain GAGVSQSPRYKVAKRGQDVALRCDPISGHVSLFWYQQALGQGPEFLTYFQNEAQLDKSGLPSDRFFAERPEGSVSTLKIQRTQQEDSAVYLCASSLVLPTGTYSYEQYFGPGTRLTVT.

The gene calls are TRBV7-8 and TRBJ2-1, with 12 bases identical to TRBD2. After removal of 7 bases from V and 11 bases from J, the junction contained 9 bases not matched to a gene. The CDR3 has 14 amino acids. The V gene's germline CDR1 is SGHVS and CDR2 FQNEAQ. CDR3 sequence reads: CASKPLTSGGKQFF. The CDR3 DNA is TGTGCCAGCAAACCGTTGACTAGCGGGGGAAAGCAGTTCTTC.